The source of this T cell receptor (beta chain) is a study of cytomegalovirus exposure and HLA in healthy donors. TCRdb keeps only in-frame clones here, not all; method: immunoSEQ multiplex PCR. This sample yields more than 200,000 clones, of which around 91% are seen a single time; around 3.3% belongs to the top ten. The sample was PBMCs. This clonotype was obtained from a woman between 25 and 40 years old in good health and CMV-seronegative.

DNA of the CDR3: TGTGCCTTATCGCGAACACAGAACACTGAAGCTTTCTTT. Its protein is CALSRTQNTEAFF. The chain recombines TRBV19 with TRBJ1-1; D remains unclear. The V gene lost 11 bases and the J gene lost 1 base, with 14 bases spanning the gap. In germline, CDR1 is LNHDA, CDR2 SQIVND (reference sequence). CDR3 size: 13 residues.